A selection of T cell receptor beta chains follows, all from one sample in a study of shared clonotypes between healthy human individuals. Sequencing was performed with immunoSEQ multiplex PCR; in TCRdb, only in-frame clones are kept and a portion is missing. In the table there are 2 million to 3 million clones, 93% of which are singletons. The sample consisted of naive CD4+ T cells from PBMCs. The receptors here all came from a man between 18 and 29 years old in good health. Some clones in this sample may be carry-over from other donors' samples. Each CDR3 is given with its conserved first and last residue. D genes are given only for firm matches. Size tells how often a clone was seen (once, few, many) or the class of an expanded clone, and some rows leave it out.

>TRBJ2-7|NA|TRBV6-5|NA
CASREGRAYEQYF
TGTGCCAGCAGGGAGGGCAGGGCCTACGAGCAGTACTTC
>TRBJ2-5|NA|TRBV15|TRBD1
CATSREGRTGRTQYF
TGTGCCACCAGCAGAGAGGGACGGACAGGCAGGACCCAGTACTTC
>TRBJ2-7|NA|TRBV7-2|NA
CASSSPHQATYEQYF
TGTGCCAGCAGCTCACCCCACCAGGCGACCTACGAGCAGTACTTC
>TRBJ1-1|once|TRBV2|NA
CASSPGGARGTEAFF
TGTGCCAGCAGCCCCGGGGGGGCGAGAGGCACTGAAGCTTTCTTT
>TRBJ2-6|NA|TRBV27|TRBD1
CASSSRGLGANVLTF
TGTGCCAGCAGTTCCAGGGGGCTTGGGGCCAACGTCCTGACTTTC
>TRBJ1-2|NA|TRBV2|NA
CASSESGANYGYTF
TGTGCCAGCAGTGAATCTGGTGCAAACTATGGCTACACCTTC
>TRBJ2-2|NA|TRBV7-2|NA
CASSLGHRAGGAGELFF
TGTGCCAGCAGCTTAGGACACCGGGCCGGGGGAGCCGGGGAGCTGTTTTTT
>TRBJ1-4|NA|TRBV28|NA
CASSLYGRGREKLFF
TGTGCCAGCAGTTTATACGGCAGGGGACGAGAAAAACTGTTTTTT
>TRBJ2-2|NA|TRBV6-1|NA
CASRRENTGELFF
TGTGCCAGCAGGCGGGAGAACACCGGGGAGCTGTTTTTT
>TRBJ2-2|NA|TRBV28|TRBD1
CASMWDREGTGELFF
TGTGCCAGCATGTGGGACAGAGAGGGGACCGGGGAGCTGTTTTTT
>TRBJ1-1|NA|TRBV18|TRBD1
CASTPGQGNTEAFF
TGTGCCAGCACCCCGGGACAGGGCAACACTGAAGCTTTCTTT
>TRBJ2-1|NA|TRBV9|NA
CASEGVYNEQFF
TGTGCCAGCGAGGGCGTCTACAATGAGCAGTTCTTC
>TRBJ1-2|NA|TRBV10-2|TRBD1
CASRQGGNYGYTF
TGCGCCAGCAGGCAGGGGGGGAACTATGGCTACACCTTC
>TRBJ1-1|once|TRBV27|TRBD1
CASSLLRGLSEAFF
TGTGCCAGCAGTTTACTCAGGGGGCTATCTGAAGCTTTCTTT
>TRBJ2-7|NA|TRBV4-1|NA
CASSQVGLTSNEQYF
TGCGCCAGCAGCCAAGTGGGACTCACGTCAAACGAGCAGTACTTC
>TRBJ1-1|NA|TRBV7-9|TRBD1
CASSPPDRGGTEAFF
TGTGCCAGCAGCCCACCCGACAGGGGAGGTACTGAAGCTTTCTTT
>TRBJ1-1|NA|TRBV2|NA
CASSGGRAEAFF
TGTGCCAGCAGTGGGGGACGGGCAGAAGCTTTCTTT
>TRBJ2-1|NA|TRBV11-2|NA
CASSSGLAEFF
TGTGCCAGCAGTTCAGGCCTAGCAGAGTTCTTC
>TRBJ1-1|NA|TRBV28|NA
CASSLESEAFF
TGTGCCAGCAGTTTGGAATCTGAAGCTTTCTTT